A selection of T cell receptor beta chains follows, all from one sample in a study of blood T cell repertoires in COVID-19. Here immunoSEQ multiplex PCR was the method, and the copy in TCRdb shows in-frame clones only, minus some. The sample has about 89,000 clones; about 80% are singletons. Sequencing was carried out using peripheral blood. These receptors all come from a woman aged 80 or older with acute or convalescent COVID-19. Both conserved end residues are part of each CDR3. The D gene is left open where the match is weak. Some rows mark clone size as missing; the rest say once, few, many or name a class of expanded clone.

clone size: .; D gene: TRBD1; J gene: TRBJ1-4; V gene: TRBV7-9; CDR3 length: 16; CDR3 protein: CASRGTGGLTNEKLFF; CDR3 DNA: TGTGCCAGCAGGGGGACAGGGGGATTGACTAATGAAAAACTGTTTTTT
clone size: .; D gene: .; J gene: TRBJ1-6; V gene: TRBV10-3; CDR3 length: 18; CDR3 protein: CAISEYPLGGSYNSPLHF; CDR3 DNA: TGTGCCATCAGTGAGTACCCTCTCGGGGGTTCCTATAATTCACCCCTCCACTTT
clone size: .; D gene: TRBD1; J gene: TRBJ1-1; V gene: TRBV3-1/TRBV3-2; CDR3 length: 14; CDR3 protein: CASSQGQGDTEAFF; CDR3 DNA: TGTGCCAGCAGCCAAGGACAGGGAGACACTGAAGCTTTCTTT
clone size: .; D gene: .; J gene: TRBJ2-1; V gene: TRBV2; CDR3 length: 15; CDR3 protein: CASSEQAPTYNEQFF; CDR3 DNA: TGTGCCAGCAGTGAGCAGGCACCTACCTACAATGAGCAGTTCTTC
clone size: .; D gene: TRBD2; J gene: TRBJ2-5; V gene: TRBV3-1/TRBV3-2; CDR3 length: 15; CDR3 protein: CASSQGTSGEETQYF; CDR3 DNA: TGTGCCAGCAGCCAAGGTACTAGCGGGGAGGAGACCCAGTACTTC
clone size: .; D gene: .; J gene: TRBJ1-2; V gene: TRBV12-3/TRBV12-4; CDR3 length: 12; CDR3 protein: CASSYSGYGYTF; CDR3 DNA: TGTGCCAGCAGTTACAGCGGCTATGGCTACACCTTC
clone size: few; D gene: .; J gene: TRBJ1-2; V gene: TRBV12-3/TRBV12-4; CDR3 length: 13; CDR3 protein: CASSLAWAAGYTF; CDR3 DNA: TGTGCCAGCAGTTTAGCGTGGGCAGCTGGCTACACCTTC
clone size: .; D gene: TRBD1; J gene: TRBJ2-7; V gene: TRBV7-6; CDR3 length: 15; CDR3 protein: CASSLEGQLTYEQYF; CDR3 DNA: TGTGCCAGCAGCTTAGAGGGACAGCTAACCTACGAGCAGTACTTC
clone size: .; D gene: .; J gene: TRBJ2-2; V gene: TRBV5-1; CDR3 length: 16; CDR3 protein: CASSFGGTSRTGELFF; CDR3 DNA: TGCGCCAGCAGCTTTGGGGGGACTTCCCGAACCGGGGAGCTGTTTTTT
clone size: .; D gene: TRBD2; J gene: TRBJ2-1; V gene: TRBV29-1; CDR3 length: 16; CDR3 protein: CSASKVSGSSYNEQFF; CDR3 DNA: TGCAGCGCATCTAAAGTTAGCGGGAGCTCCTACAATGAGCAGTTCTTC
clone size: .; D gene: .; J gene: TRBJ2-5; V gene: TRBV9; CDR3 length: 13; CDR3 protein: CASTRQDQETQYF; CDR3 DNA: TGTGCCAGCACGCGACAGGACCAAGAGACCCAGTACTTC
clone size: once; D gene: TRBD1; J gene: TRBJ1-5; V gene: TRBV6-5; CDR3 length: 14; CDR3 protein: CASRITGGDQPQHF; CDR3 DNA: TGTGCCAGCAGAATAACAGGGGGCGATCAGCCCCAGCATTTT
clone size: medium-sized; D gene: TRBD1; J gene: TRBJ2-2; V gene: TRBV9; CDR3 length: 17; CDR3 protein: CASSVQTGTANTGELFF; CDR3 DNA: TGTGCCAGCAGCGTCCAAACCGGGACAGCGAACACCGGGGAGCTGTTTTTT
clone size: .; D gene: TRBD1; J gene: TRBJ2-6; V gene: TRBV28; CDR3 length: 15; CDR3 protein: CASSLRGPGANVLTF; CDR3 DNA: TGTGCCAGCAGCCTCAGGGGGCCTGGGGCCAACGTCCTGACTTTC
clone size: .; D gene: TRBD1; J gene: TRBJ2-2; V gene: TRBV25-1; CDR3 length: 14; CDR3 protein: CASRGQGNTGELFF; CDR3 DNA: TGTGCCAGCCGGGGACAGGGGAACACCGGGGAGCTGTTTTTT
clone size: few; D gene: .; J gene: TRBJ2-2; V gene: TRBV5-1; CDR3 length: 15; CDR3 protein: CASSLGQGSTGELFF; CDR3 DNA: TGCGCCAGCAGCTTGGGGCAGGGGTCCACCGGGGAGCTGTTTTTT
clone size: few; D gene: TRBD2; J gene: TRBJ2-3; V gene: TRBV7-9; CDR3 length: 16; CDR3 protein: CASSPASSGHTDTQYF; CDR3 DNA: TGTGCCAGCAGCCCTGCCTCTAGCGGGCACACAGATACGCAGTATTTT
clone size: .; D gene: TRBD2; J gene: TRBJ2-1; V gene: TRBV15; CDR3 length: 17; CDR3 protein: CATSRDRTSATYNEQFF; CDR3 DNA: TGTGCCACCAGCAGAGACAGGACTAGCGCCACCTACAATGAGCAGTTCTTC
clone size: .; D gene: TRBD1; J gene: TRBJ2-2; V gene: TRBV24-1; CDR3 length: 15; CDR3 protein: CATSEQGYDTGELFF; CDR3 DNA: TGTGCCACCAGTGAACAGGGGTATGACACCGGGGAGCTGTTTTTT